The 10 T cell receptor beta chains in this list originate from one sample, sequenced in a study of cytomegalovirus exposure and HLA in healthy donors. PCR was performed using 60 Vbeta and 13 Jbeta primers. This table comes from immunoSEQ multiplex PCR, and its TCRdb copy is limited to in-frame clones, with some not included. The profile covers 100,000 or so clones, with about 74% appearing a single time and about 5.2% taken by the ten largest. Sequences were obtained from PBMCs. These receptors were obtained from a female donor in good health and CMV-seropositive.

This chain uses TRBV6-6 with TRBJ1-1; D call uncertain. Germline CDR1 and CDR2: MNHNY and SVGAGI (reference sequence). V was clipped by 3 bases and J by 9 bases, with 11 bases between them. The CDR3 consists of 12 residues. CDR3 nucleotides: TGTGCCAGCAGTTATAGACGGGATCAAGCTTTCTTT. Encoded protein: CASSYRRDQAFF.

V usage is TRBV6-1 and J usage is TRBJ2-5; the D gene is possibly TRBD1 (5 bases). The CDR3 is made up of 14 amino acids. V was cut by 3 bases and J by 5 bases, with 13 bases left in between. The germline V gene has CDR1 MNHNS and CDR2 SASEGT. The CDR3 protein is CASSDPGAPETQYF. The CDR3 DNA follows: TGTGCCAGCAGTGATCCTGGGGCCCCGGAGACCCAGTACTTC.

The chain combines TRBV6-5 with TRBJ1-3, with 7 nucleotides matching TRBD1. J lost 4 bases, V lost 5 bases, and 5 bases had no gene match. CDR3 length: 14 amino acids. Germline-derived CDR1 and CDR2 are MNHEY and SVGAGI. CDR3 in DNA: TGTGCCAGCAGTGTGACAGGGCTCGGAAACACCATATATTTT. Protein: CASSVTGLGNTIYF.

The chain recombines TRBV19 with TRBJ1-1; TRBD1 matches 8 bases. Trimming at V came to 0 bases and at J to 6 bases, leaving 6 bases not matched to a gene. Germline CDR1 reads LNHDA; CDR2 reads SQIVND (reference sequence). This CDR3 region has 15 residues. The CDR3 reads CASSIEAYRGSEAFF. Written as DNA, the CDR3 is TGTGCCAGTAGTATAGAAGCTTACAGGGGGTCTGAAGCTTTCTTT.

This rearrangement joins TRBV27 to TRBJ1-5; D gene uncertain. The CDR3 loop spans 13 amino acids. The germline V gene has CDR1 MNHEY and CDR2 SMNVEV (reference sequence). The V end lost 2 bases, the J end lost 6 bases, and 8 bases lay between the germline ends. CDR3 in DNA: TGTGCCAGCAGTTTAATCTCTTCTCAGCCCCAGCATTTT. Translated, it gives CASSLISSQPQHF.

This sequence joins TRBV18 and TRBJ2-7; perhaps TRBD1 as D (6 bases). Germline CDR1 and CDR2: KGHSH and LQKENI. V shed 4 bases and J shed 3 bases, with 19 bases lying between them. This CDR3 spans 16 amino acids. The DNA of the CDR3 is TGTGCCAGCTCACAGAGGGCCGACAGGCGTAACTACGAGCAGTACTTC. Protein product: CASSQRADRRNYEQYF.

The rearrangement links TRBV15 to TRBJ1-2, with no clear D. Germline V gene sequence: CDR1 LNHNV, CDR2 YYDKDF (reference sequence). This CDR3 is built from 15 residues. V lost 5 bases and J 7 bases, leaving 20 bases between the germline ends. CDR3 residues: CATSANSPALTGYTF. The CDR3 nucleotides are TGTGCCACCAGCGCAAACAGCCCCGCCCTGACTGGCTACACCTTC.

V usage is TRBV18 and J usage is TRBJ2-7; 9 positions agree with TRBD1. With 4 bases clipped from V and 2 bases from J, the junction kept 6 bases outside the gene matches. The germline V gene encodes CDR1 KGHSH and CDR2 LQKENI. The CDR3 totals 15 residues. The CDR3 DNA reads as TGTGCCAGCTCACTTACCGGGACAGGGCCCTACGAGCAGTACTTC. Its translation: CASSLTGTGPYEQYF.

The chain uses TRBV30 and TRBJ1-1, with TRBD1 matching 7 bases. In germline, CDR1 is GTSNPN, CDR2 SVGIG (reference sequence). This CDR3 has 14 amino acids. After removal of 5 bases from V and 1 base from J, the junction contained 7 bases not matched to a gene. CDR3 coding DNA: TGTGCCTGGGGACCACAGGGGAGGAACACTGAAGCTTTCTTT. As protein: CAWGPQGRNTEAFF.

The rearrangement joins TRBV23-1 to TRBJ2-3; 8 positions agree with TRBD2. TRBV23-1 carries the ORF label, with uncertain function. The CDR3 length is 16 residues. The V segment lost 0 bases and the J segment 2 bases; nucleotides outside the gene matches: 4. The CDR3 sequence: CASSQSQRGFTDTQYF. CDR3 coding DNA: TGCGCCAGCAGTCAATCCCAGCGGGGGTTCACAGATACGCAGTATTTT.